One and the same sample provided the 29 T cell receptor beta chains below, sequenced in a study of OX40 agonist ivuxolimab in advanced cancers. The data were produced by immunoSEQ multiplex PCR, yet TCRdb's version contains in-frame clones alone and is incomplete. Of 50,000 to 75,000 clones listed, about 88% were seen once; the top ten hold approximately 1.1%. The sample here was CD4+ or CD8+ T cells sorted from blood, taken in a trial of the OX40 agonist ivuxolimab. The receptors were gathered from an adult with an advanced solid tumor such as melanoma, head and neck, liver or kidney cancer.

V usage is TRBV18 and J usage is TRBJ1-2; D might be TRBD1 (5 bases). Per the germline V gene, CDR1 is KGHSH and CDR2 is LQKENI. CDR3 size: 13 residues. The V end lost 0 bases, the J end lost 8 bases, and 10 bases lay between the germline ends. The CDR3 sequence: CASSPPSRGGYTF. The CDR3 DNA sequence: TGTGCCAGCTCACCACCGTCGAGGGGCGGCTACACCTTC. Combining the CDR3 with reference TRBV18 and TRBJ1-2 gives the whole variable domain NAGVMQNPRHLVRRRGQEARLRCSPMKGHSHVYWYRQLPEEGLKFMVYLQKENIIDESGMPKERFSAEFPKEGPSILRIQQVVRGDSAAYFCASSPPSRGGYTFGSGTRLTVV.

This clone was seen a few times. The rearrangement uses TRBV7-2 and TRBJ2-7, with 12 bases fitting TRBD2. The CDR3 is 15 residues long. Trimming took 4 bases from V and 1 from J; bases not matched to a gene: 2. Germline V gene sequence: CDR1 SGHTA, CDR2 FQGNSA. This CDR3 reads CASSSTSGGSYEQYF. DNA of the CDR3: TGTGCCAGCAGCTCGACTAGCGGGGGATCCTACGAGCAGTACTTC.

The chain employs TRBV6-6 and TRBJ2-1; TRBD2 might be the D (5 bases). This CDR3 comprises 14 residues. Per the germline V gene, CDR1 is MNHNY and CDR2 is SVGAGI (reference sequence). The V end lost 0 bases, the J end lost 9 bases, and 12 bases lay between the germline ends. CDR3 DNA sequence: TGTGCCAGCAGTTACTCGAGTAGCAGCGGTGAGCAGTTCTTC. It specifies CASSYSSSSGEQFF.

This clone was recorded once. The CDR3, as DNA: TGCAGCGTTGAAGGACGTAAGGGAACCTACAATGAGCAGTTCTTC. The encoded protein is CSVEGRKGTYNEQFF. The chain employs TRBV29-1 and TRBJ2-1; D remains unclear. Germline V gives CDR1 SQVTM, CDR2 ANQGSEA. CDR3 length: 15 amino acids. V was shortened by 1 base and J by 2 bases, with 12 bases between the two germline ends.

V and J are TRBV6-5 and TRBJ1-2; 7 bases are shared with TRBD1. Germline assignment: CDR1 MNHEY and CDR2 SVGAGI. The CDR3 runs 14 residues. The junction had 8 bases not matched to a gene; V was cut back by 6 bases and J by 4 bases. DNA of the CDR3: TGTGCCAGCAGGTCTACCGGGACAGCCTATGGCTACACCTTC. This sequence encodes CASRSTGTAYGYTF.

This chain joins TRBV5-1 and TRBJ1-1; D is unresolved. CDR1 is SGHRS, CDR2 YFSETQ, per germline. This CDR3 contains 14 residues. V lost 6 bases to trimming and J lost 0 bases, with 12 bases between them. The CDR3 sequence: CASKSVSVNTEAFF. The CDR3 nucleotides read TGCGCCAGCAAATCGGTCAGTGTGAACACTGAAGCTTTCTTT.

This chain uses TRBV5-4 with TRBJ2-3; D unresolved. Trimming stripped 4 bases from V and 2 bases from J, with 11 bases between. Germline values: CDR1 SGHNT, CDR2 YYREEE (reference sequence). This CDR3 spans 14 amino acids. CDR3 sequence (DNA): TGTGCCAGCAGCCCCAAGAGGCACACAGATACGCAGTATTTT. Encoded protein: CASSPKRHTDTQYF.

This clone was found a few times. This rearrangement joins TRBV7-2 to TRBJ2-2; the match to TRBD2 covers 11 bases. The germline V gene has CDR1 SGHTA and CDR2 FQGNSA. The trim removed 5 bases at V and 6 bases at J, leaving 2 bases unmatched. CDR3 size: 14 residues. DNA for the CDR3: TGTGCCAGCAGCACGGGACTAGCGGCCGGGGAGCTGTTTTTT. Amino acids: CASSTGLAAGELFF. The whole variable domain, remainder taken from reference TRBV7-2 and TRBJ2-2, is GAGVSQSPSNKVTEKGKDVELRCDPISGHTALYWYRQSLGQGLEFLIYFQGNSAPDKSGLPSDRFSAERTGGSVSTLTIQRTQQEDSAVYLCASSTGLAAGELFFGEGSRLTVL.

This clone was seen repeatedly, ten times or more. The rearrangement joins TRBV5-1 to TRBJ1-3, with a tentative D call TRBD1 (5 bases). The CDR3 is 15 amino acids. V was clipped by 0 bases and J by 0 bases, with 7 bases between them. Germline assignment: CDR1 SGHRS and CDR2 YFSETQ. The CDR3 protein is CASSLGQNSGNTIYF. The CDR3, as DNA: TGCGCCAGCAGCTTGGGACAGAACTCTGGAAACACCATATATTTT. Complete variable domain (other parts from reference TRBV5-1 and TRBJ1-3): KAGVTQTPRYLIKTRGQQVTLSCSPISGHRSVSWYQQTPGQGLQFLFEYFSETQRNKGNFPGRFSGRQFSNSRSEMNVSTLELGDSALYLCASSLGQNSGNTIYFGEGSWLTVV.

The V and J genes are TRBV18 and TRBJ1-2; the D gene is possibly TRBD1 (5 bases). The germline gives CDR1 KGHSH, CDR2 LQKENI. V was cut by 7 bases and J by 4 bases, with 19 bases left in between. The CDR3 has 15 residues. The CDR3 DNA is TGTGCCAGCTTCACCTGGGGGGAAGGTATCTATGGCTACACCTTC. This gives the protein CASFTWGEGIYGYTF.

The rearrangement links TRBV19 to TRBJ1-1, with a weak D call TRBD1 (6 bases). V lost 8 bases, J lost 3 bases, and 10 bases lay in between. The CDR3 is 12 amino acids. Germline values: CDR1 LNHDA, CDR2 SQIVND (reference sequence). CDR3 protein: CASRGQYTEAFF. The CDR3, as DNA: TGTGCCAGTCGGGGGCAGTACACTGAAGCTTTCTTT.

This sequence joins TRBV6-1 and TRBJ1-5; D ambiguous. The V gene lost 8 bases and the J gene lost 9 bases, with 14 bases spanning the gap. The CDR3 is 12 residues long. Germline lookup yields CDR1 MNHNS and CDR2 SASEGT. The CDR3 nucleotides read TGTGCCAGCCGCACCGGGCCCCGGCCCCAGCATTTT. Its translation is CASRTGPRPQHF.

The chain employs TRBV7-2 and TRBJ1-6; TRBD1 matches 10 bases. The J segment lost 10 bases and the V segment lost 7 bases, leaving 10 bases of the junction unmatched. Per germline, CDR1 SGHTA and CDR2 FQGNSA. The CDR3 loop spans 15 amino acids. Here the CDR3 DNA reads TGTGCCAGCACCCCCGGACAGGGGGGACAATCACCCCTCCACTTT. Protein sequence: CASTPGQGGQSPLHF.

This clone was counted a single time. This chain connects TRBV7-8 to TRBJ2-3; no definite D call. With 3 bases removed from V and 4 bases from J, the gap between germline ends came to 11 bases. CDR1 is SGHVS, CDR2 FQNEAQ, per germline. The CDR3 contains 14 residues. CDR3 protein: CASSFYHRPDTQYF. CDR3 DNA: TGTGCCAGCAGCTTTTATCATCGTCCAGATACGCAGTATTTT.

V is TRBV27 and J is TRBJ1-1; TRBD1 agrees at 9 bases. This CDR3 is 16 amino acids long. The junction had 8 bases not matched to a gene; V was cut back by 2 bases and J by 4 bases. Per the germline V gene, CDR1 is MNHEY and CDR2 is SMNVEV (reference sequence). The CDR3 coding sequence is TGTGCCAGCAGTTTAGTCGGACAGGGGTCTTTCACTGAAGCTTTCTTT. Encoded protein: CASSLVGQGSFTEAFF.

V and J are TRBV5-7 and TRBJ2-7; 12 nucleotides match TRBD2. TRBV5-7 is given ORF status, its function remaining uncertain. This CDR3 has 16 amino acids. The trim removed 0 bases at V and 2 bases at J, leaving 3 bases unmatched. For the CDR3, the DNA is TGTGCCAGCAGCTTGGATCCTAGCGGGGGGGCCTACGAGCAGTACTTC. The encoded protein is CASSLDPSGGAYEQYF.

The chain combines TRBV4-1 with TRBJ2-7, with D possibly TRBD2 on 5 matching bases. CDR1 is MGHRA, CDR2 YSYEKL, per germline. V was cut by 0 bases and J by 3 bases, with 9 bases left in between. The CDR3 length is 14 residues. The CDR3 spells CASSQELGHYEQYF. As DNA, the CDR3 is TGCGCCAGCAGCCAAGAACTAGGTCACTACGAGCAGTACTTC.

The V call is TRBV19, the J call TRBJ1-1, with 9 nucleotides matching TRBD1. The CDR3 runs 16 residues. The V and J ends lost 3 bases and 2 bases, in that order; junction bases with no gene match: 7. Germline V gives CDR1 LNHDA, CDR2 SQIVND (reference sequence). CDR3 nucleotide sequence: TGTGCCAGTAGTATTCTCCCGGGACAGGGTAACACTGAAGCTTTCTTT. Residues: CASSILPGQGNTEAFF. The full variable domain, in which reference TRBV19 and TRBJ1-1 provide the parts outside the CDR3, is DGGITQSPKYLFRKEGQNVTLSCEQNLNHDAMYWYRQDPGQGLRLIYYSQIVNDFQKGDIAEGYSVSREKKESFPLTVTSAQKNPTAFYLCASSILPGQGNTEAFFGQGTRLTVV.

The chain links TRBV7-9 to TRBJ1-1; weak D call: TRBD1 (6 bases). Trimming took off 7 bases at V and 2 bases at J, with 14 bases between the two ends. The CDR3 contains 14 residues. Germline V gives CDR1 SEHNR, CDR2 FQNEAQ (reference sequence). The CDR3 region has the DNA TGTGCCAGCACCCTAGACAGGTTCAACACTGAAGCTTTCTTT. Translating it yields CASTLDRFNTEAFF.

This chain connects TRBV18 to TRBJ1-4; D perhaps matches TRBD1 (6 bases). Germline CDR1 and CDR2: KGHSH and LQKENI. Deletions cut 2 bases from V and 6 bases from J, with 10 bases between. The length of the CDR3 is 14 residues. This CDR3 reads CASSPGGGDEKLFF. The CDR3 coding sequence is TGTGCCAGCTCACCAGGGGGCGGAGATGAAAAACTGTTTTTT.

The V and J genes are TRBV5-1 and TRBJ2-1; D is uncertain. V lost 3 bases, J lost 9 bases, and 13 bases lay in between. The CDR3 is 13 amino acids. CDR1 and CDR2 (germline): SGHRS, YFSETQ. CDR3 nucleotide sequence: TGCGCCAGCAGCTCGGACCAGAAGGCTGAGCAGTTCTTC. Encoded protein: CASSSDQKAEQFF.

This rearrangement joins TRBV15 to TRBJ2-1, with no clear D. Trimming took 1 base from V and 6 from J, leaving 13 bases between them. Germline V lookup: CDR1 LNHNV, CDR2 YYDKDF (reference sequence). The CDR3 totals 15 residues. This CDR3 reads CATSRASGSLNEQFF. For the CDR3, the DNA is TGTGCCACCAGCAGAGCCTCCGGGTCCCTCAATGAGCAGTTCTTC.

The chain carries TRBV6-1 and TRBJ1-2; perhaps TRBD1 as D (5 bases). CDR1 and CDR2 from the germline V gene are MNHNS and SASEGT. CDR3 length equals 10 residues. V lost 10 bases, J lost 8 bases, and 11 bases lay in between. CDR3 amino acids: CATTKGGYTF. For the CDR3, the DNA is TGTGCCACCACTAAGGGGGGCTACACCTTC.

This chain joins TRBV30 and TRBJ2-2, with D maybe TRBD2 (7 bases). V lost 0 bases to trimming and J lost 7 bases, with 15 bases between them. Germline CDR1 reads GTSNPN; CDR2 reads SVGIG (reference sequence). The CDR3 has 15 residues. CDR3 sequence: CAWSVLGGPDGELFF. CDR3 bases: TGTGCCTGGAGTGTCTTGGGGGGGCCTGACGGGGAGCTGTTTTTT.

This chain uses TRBV11-2 with TRBJ2-6; D is uncertain. V lost 4 bases and J 0 bases, leaving 16 bases between the germline ends. Per germline, CDR1 SGHAT and CDR2 FQNNGV. The CDR3 runs to 18 residues. CDR3 bases: TGTGCCAGCAGCTCAAACCGACGACGGAGCTCTGGGGCCAACGTCCTGACTTTC. Translating gives CASSSNRRRSSGANVLTF. The whole variable domain, filled in from reference TRBV11-2 and TRBJ2-6, reads EAGVAQSPRYKIIEKRQSVAFWCNPISGHATLYWYQQILGQGPKLLIQFQNNGVVDDSQLPKDRFSAERLKGVDSTLKIQPAKLEDSAVYLCASSSNRRRSSGANVLTFGAGSRLTVL.

This chain connects TRBV4-1 to TRBJ1-2; tentatively, D is TRBD1 (5 bases). Trimming shortened V by 5 bases and J by 3 bases, and 19 bases separated the two germline ends. This CDR3 is 16 amino acids long. Germline V lookup: CDR1 MGHRA, CDR2 YSYEKL. This CDR3 is CASSEAPTASHYGYTF. The CDR3 coding sequence is TGCGCCAGCAGCGAAGCCCCGACAGCCTCACACTATGGCTACACCTTC.

The genes are TRBV7-9 and TRBJ1-4; TRBD1 matches 10 bases. Germline CDR1 SEHNR, CDR2 FQNEAQ (reference sequence). This CDR3 has 15 amino acids. V lost 5 bases to trimming and J lost 3 bases; unmatched junction nucleotides: 3. CDR3 amino acids: CASSPGTGANEKLFF. For the CDR3, the DNA is TGTGCCAGCAGCCCCGGGACAGGGGCTAATGAAAAACTGTTTTTT.

This chain joins TRBV6-1 and TRBJ1-1; 9 bases are a match to TRBD1. V lost 1 base to trimming and J lost 11 bases; unmatched junction nucleotides: 5. CDR3 size: 13 residues. Germline assignment: CDR1 MNHNS and CDR2 SASEGT. The CDR3 sequence: CASSEEQGAGAFF. CDR3 DNA sequence: TGTGCCAGCAGTGAAGAACAGGGGGCGGGGGCTTTCTTT.

This chain connects TRBV5-1 to TRBJ2-2; unclear D gene. This CDR3 comprises 14 residues. V lost 0 bases, J lost 3 bases, and 6 bases lay in between. Germline assignment: CDR1 SGHRS and CDR2 YFSETQ. The CDR3: CASSLVSDTGELFF. CDR3 DNA sequence: TGCGCCAGCAGCTTGGTCTCCGACACCGGGGAGCTGTTTTTT.